The source of this T cell receptor (beta chain) is a study of blood T cell repertoires in COVID-19. Background on the study: The United States, Italy and Spain were the sources of the acute and convalescent COVID-19 samples.

In the original analysis: The authors estimated nucleated cell counts from reference gene primer amplification. Measured with immunoSEQ multiplex PCR; TCRdb has only the in-frame clones, and not every one. D and trimming come from the DNA, and the V and J calls and clone size come from that table. The sample has 51,000 or so clones; about 87% are singletons. The CDR3 sequence is 12 residues long. The chain is built from TRBV21-1 and TRBJ2-7; the table assigns TRBD2, which was not confirmed against the DNA. TRBV21-1 is flagged as a pseudogene. This receptor was taken from an elderly man with acute or convalescent COVID-19. The sample taken for sequencing was peripheral blood. The CDR3 DNA reads as TGTGCCAGCAGCCAAAGGGCGGGCGAGCAGTACTTC. Translated: CASSQRAGEQYF.